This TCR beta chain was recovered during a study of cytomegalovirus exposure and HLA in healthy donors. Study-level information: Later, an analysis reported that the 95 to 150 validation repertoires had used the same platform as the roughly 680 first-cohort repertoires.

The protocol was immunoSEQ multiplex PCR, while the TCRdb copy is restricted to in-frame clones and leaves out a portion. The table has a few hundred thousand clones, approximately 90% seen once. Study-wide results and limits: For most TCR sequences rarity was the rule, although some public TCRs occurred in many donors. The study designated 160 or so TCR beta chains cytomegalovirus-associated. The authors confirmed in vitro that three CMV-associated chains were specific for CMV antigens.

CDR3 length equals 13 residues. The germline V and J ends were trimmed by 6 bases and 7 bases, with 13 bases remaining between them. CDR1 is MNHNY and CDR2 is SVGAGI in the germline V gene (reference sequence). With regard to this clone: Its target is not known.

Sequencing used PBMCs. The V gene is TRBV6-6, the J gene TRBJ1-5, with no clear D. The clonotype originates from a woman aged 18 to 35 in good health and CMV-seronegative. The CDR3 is CASSHDSRQPQHF. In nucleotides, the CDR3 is TGTGCCAGCAGCCACGACTCAAGACAGCCCCAGCATTTT.